These 13 T cell receptor beta chains were sequenced from one sample in a study of tumor-infiltrating lymphocytes in primary liver carcinoma. TCR beta cDNA was made from 450 to 600 ng total RNA with a constant-region primer. Slightly modified ARM-PCR served as the procedure for the TCR beta libraries. These libraries came from three rounds of nested multiplex PCR. TRBV1-TRBV30 forward and Cbeta reverse primers drove the first two approximately 10-cycle rounds. TCRdb re-called the multiplex PCR reads with MiXCR, one entry per CDR3 protein. The sample lists about 310,000 distinct CDR3 sequences; 65% were seen once. The source of the blood RNA was unsorted whole blood, and germline DNA was extracted as well. Specimen: peripheral blood. These receptor sequences come from a man aged 35 to 55 with primary liver carcinoma and hepatitis B virus infection.

This clonotype was observed many times. The genes are TRBV12-3 or TRBV12-4 and TRBJ2-5; D is possibly TRBD2 (5 bases). The germline V and J ends were trimmed by 5 bases and 6 bases, with 10 bases remaining between them. The CDR3 sequence is 12 residues long. This CDR3 is CASSRGSQTQYF. The DNA for the CDR3 is TGTGCCAGCAGTAGAGGGTCGCAGACCCAGTACTTC.

This clonotype was counted a few times. The gene calls are TRBV6-6 and TRBJ2-7; 11 bases match TRBD1. Germline V gene data show CDR1 as MNHNY and CDR2 as SVGAGI (reference sequence). CDR3 length: 15 residues. J lost 2 bases, V lost 5 bases, and 5 bases had no gene match. The CDR3 region is CASSPWTGGTYEQYF. The CDR3 DNA follows: TGTGCCAGCAGTCCATGGACAGGGGGCACCTACGAGCAGTACTTC.

In nucleotides, the CDR3 is TGTGCCAGCAGATTCAGACCTGGTGAAGCTTTCTTT. This sequence encodes CASRFRPGEAFF. The genes are TRBV7-9 and TRBJ1-1; D is uncertain. Germline V gives CDR1 SEHNR, CDR2 FQNEAQ (reference sequence). This CDR3 contains 12 residues. The germline V and J ends were trimmed by 6 bases and 7 bases, with 12 bases remaining between them.

The J gene is TRBJ2-7, the V gene TRBV28; possibly TRBD1 for D (6 bases). There are 14 residues in the CDR3. V gave up 4 bases and J gave up 4 bases, with 14 bases separating them. Germline values: CDR1 MDHEN, CDR2 SYDVKM. The CDR3 loop reads CASSSRQVLYEQYF. DNA for the CDR3: TGTGCCAGCAGTTCGAGACAGGTTCTTTACGAGCAGTACTTC.

This chain uses TRBV5-3 with TRBJ1-2, with 11 bases fitting TRBD1. TRBV5-3 is an ORF, and what it does is uncertain. CDR3 size: 14 residues. CDR3 residues: CVNSLGQGARGYTF. The CDR3 DNA is TGTGTCAACAGTTTAGGACAGGGGGCTCGTGGCTACACCTTC.

Worth noting for this clonotype: An end of the junction differs from the germline gene, which may be a read error. The chain carries TRBV29-1 and TRBJ2-7; TRBD1 aligns across 9 bases. In germline, CDR1 is SQVTM, CDR2 ANQGSEA. The CDR3 contains 13 residues. The CDR3 sequence: CSVAGTGYYDQYF. Written as DNA, the CDR3 is TGCAGCGTGGCCGGGACAGGGTACTACGATCAGTACTTC.

With respect to this clonotype: At one boundary the junction diverges from the germline segment, which might be a read error. The J gene is TRBJ2-5, the V gene TRBV11-2; D is possibly TRBD1 (5 bases). Germline V gene data show CDR1 as SGHAT and CDR2 as FQNNGV. The length of the CDR3 is 13 residues. CDR3 amino acids: CASSPRAQETQYF. The CDR3 nucleotides are TGTGCCAGCAGTCCCAGGGCCCAAGAGACCCAATACTTC.

This clonotype was recorded a few times. The gene calls are TRBV5-4 and TRBJ2-6; D might be TRBD2 (6 bases). CDR3 length: 15 residues. Trimming cost V 4 bases and J 4 bases, with 12 bases left between them. Germline CDR1 SGHNT, CDR2 YYREEE (reference sequence). CDR3 nucleotides: TGTGCCAGCAGCCAGTCGGGGGTAGGGGCCAACGTCCTGACTTTC. This codes for CASSQSGVGANVLTF. The complete variable domain, with remaining parts taken from reference TRBV5-4 and TRBJ2-6, reads ETGVTQSPTHLIKTRGQQVTLRCSSQSGHNTVSWYQQALGQGPQFIFQYYREEENGRGNFPPRFSGLQFPNYSSELNVNALELDDSALYLCASSQSGVGANVLTFGAGSRLTVL.

A few counts support this clonotype. This rearrangement joins TRBV14 to TRBJ2-5; 7 bases are a match to TRBD1. The germline CDR1 and CDR2 sequences are SGHDN and FVKESK. Germline trimming cut 4 bases from V and 2 bases from J; bases unmatched to any gene: 13. This CDR3 region has 17 residues. The CDR3 here is CASSPPKDRAPQETQYF. The CDR3 region has the DNA TGTGCCAGCAGCCCCCCAAAAGACAGGGCCCCTCAAGAGACCCAGTACTTC.

The rearrangement uses TRBV30 and TRBJ1-2, with 10 bases identical to TRBD1. There are 15 residues in the CDR3. Looked up from germline, CDR1 is GTSNPN and CDR2 is SVGIG (reference sequence). Trimming cost V 2 bases and J 6 bases; bases outside gene matches: 9. This chain's CDR3 is CAWSRDRGLNDGYTF. In DNA, the CDR3 is TGTGCCTGGAGTAGGGACAGGGGCTTAAATGATGGCTACACCTTC.

The chain joins TRBV5-1 to TRBJ2-2; TRBD1 matches 9 bases. V lost 3 bases, J lost 6 bases, and 12 bases stayed unmatched. The CDR3 sequence is 17 residues long. Germline V gives CDR1 SGHRS, CDR2 YFSETQ. DNA for the CDR3: TGCGCCAGCAGCTCCTTCTCCGGGACAGGGTCGGCCGGGGAGCTGTTTTTT. It specifies CASSSFSGTGSAGELFF.

As concerns this clonotype: A read error may be the cause here, since a much bigger clone is one base away. The rearrangement joins TRBV6-9 to TRBJ2-2, with 11 bases that match TRBD1. CDR3 length equals 14 residues. Germline values: CDR1 MNHGY, CDR2 SVAAGI. Losses at the gene ends were 11 bases for V and 4 bases for J; bases not matched to a gene: 6. The CDR3 is CAQGGQGGTGELFF. The DNA for the CDR3 is TGTGCCCAGGGGGGACAGGGGGGCACCGGGGAGCTGTTTTTT.

Concerning this clonotype itself: An end of the junction differs from the germline gene, which may be a read error. The chain is built from TRBV11-1 and TRBJ2-6; a weak D match, TRBD1 (6 bases). CDR1 SGHAT and CDR2 FQDESV come from the germline V gene (reference sequence). The CDR3 is 15 residues long. Written as DNA, the CDR3 is TGTACCAGCAGCTTTGACAGGATCGAGGCCAACGTCCTGACCTTC. Encoded protein: CTSSFDRIEANVLTF.